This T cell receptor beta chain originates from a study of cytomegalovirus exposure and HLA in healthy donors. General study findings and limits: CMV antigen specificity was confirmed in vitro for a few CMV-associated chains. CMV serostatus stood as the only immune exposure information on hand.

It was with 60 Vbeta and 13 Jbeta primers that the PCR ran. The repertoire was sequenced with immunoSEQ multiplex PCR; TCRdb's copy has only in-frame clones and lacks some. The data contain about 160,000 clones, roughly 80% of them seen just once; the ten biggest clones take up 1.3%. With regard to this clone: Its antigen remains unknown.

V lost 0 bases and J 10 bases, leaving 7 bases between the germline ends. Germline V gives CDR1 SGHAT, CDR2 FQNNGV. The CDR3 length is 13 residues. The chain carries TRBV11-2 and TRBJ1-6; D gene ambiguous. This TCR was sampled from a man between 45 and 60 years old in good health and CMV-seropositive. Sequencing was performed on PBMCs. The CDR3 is CASSLELGSPLHF. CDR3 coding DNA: TGTGCCAGCAGCTTAGAACTAGGCTCACCCCTCCACTTT.